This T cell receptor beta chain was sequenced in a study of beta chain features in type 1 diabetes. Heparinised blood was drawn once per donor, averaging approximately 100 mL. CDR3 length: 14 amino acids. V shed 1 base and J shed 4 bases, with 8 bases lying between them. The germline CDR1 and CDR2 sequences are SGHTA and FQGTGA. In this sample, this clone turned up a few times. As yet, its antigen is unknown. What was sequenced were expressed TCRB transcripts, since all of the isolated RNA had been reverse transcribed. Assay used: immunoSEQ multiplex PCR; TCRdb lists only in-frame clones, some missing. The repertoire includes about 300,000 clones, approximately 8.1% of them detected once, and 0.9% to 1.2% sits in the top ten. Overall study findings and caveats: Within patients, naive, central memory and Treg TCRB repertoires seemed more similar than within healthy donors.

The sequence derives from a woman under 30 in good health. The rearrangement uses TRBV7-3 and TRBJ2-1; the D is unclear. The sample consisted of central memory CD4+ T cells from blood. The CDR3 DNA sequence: TGTGCCAGCAGCTTAAGCGATCGGTACAATGAGCAGTTCTTC. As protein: CASSLSDRYNEQFF. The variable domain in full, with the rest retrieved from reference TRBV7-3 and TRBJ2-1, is GAGVSQTPSNKVTEKGKYVELRCDPISGHTALYWYRQSLGQGPEFLIYFQGTGAADDSGLPNDRFFAVRPEGSVSTLKIQRTERGDSAVYLCASSLSDRYNEQFFGPGTRLTVL.